This TCR beta chain was identified during a study of technical replicates of blood from a handful of donors. TCRdb's table, derived via immunoSEQ multiplex PCR, lists solely in-frame clones and lacks some. The sample carries fewer than 90,000 clones, around 94% recorded once. This CDR3 comprises 16 residues. CDR1 is MRHNA, CDR2 SNTAGT, per germline. Unmatched junction bases numbered 10, after V lost 7 bases and J lost 2 bases. The source of this sequence is a human donor in good health. The sequenced material came from T cells isolated from PBMCs. This rearrangement joins TRBV6-4 to TRBJ2-7; 11 nucleotides agree with TRBD2. CDR3 DNA sequence: TGTGCCAGCATCGGACAGGGACTAGCGGTGGCCTACGAGCAGTACTTC. This translates into CASIGQGLAVAYEQYF.